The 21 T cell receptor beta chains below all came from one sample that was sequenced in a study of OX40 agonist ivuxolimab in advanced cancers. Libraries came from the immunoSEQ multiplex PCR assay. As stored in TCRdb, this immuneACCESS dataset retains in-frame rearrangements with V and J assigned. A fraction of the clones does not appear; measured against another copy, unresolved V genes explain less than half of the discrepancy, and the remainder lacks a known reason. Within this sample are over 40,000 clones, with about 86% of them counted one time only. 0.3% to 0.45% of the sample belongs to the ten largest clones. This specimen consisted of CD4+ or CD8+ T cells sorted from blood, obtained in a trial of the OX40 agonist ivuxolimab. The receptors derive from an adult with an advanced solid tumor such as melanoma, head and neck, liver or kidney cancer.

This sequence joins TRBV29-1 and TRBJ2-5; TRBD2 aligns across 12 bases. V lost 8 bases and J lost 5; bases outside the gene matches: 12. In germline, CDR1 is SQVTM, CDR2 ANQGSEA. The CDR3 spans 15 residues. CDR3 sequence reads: CSFLTSGGARETQYF. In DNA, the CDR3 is TGCAGCTTCTTGACTAGCGGGGGTGCTCGGGAGACCCAGTACTTC.

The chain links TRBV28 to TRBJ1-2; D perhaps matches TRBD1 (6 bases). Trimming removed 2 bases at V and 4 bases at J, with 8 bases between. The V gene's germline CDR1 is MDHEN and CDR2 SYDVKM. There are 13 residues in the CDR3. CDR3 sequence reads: CASSLRTAYGYTF. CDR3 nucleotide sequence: TGTGCCAGCAGTTTAAGGACAGCCTATGGCTACACCTTC.

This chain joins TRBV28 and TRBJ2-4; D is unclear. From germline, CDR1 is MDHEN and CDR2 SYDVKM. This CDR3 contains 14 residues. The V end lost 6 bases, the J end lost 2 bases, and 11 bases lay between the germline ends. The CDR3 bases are TGTGCCAGCAGGCGCCAGGAAACCAAAAACATTCAGTACTTC. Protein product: CASRRQETKNIQYF.

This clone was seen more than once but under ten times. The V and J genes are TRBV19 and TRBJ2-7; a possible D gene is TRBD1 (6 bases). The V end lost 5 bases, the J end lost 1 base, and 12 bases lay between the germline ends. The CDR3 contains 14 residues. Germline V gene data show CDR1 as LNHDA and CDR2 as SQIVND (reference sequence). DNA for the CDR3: TGTGCCAGTAGTCCCAGACAGGATTCCTACGAGCAGTACTTC. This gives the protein CASSPRQDSYEQYF.

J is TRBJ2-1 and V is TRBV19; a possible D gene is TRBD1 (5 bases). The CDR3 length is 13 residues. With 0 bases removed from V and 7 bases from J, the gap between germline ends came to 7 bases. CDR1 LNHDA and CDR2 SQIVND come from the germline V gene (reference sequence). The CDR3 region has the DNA TGTGCCAGTAGTATAGATCGACAGAATGAGCAGTTCTTC. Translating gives CASSIDRQNEQFF.

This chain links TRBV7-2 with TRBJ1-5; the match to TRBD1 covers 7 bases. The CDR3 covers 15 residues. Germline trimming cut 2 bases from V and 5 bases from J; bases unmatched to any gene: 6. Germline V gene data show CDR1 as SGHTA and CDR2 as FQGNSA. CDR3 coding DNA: TGTGCCAGCAGCTTAAGGACAGGTCAACATCAGCCCCAGCATTTT. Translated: CASSLRTGQHQPQHF. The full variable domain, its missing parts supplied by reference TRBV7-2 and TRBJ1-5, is GAGVSQSPSNKVTEKGKDVELRCDPISGHTALYWYRQSLGQGLEFLIYFQGNSAPDKSGLPSDRFSAERTGGSVSTLTIQRTQQEDSAVYLCASSLRTGQHQPQHFGDGTRLSIL.

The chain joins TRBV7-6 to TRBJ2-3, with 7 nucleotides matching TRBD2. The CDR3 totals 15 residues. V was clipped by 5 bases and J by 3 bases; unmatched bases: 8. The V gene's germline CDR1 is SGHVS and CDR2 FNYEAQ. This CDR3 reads CASSQRLALTDTQYF. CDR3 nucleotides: TGTGCCAGCAGCCAACGACTAGCTTTAACAGATACGCAGTATTTT.

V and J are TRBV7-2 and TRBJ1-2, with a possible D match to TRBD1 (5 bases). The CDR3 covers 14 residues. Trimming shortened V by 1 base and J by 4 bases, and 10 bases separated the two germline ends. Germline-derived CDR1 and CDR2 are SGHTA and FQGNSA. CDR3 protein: CASSLEVTAYGYTF. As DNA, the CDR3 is TGTGCCAGCAGCTTAGAGGTGACAGCCTATGGCTACACCTTC.

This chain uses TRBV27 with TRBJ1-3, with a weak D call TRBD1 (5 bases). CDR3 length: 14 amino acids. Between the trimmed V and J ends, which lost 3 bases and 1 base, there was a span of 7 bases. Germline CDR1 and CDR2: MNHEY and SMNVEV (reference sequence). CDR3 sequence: CASSFRGSGNTIYF. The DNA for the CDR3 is TGTGCCAGCAGTTTTAGGGGATCTGGAAACACCATATATTTT.

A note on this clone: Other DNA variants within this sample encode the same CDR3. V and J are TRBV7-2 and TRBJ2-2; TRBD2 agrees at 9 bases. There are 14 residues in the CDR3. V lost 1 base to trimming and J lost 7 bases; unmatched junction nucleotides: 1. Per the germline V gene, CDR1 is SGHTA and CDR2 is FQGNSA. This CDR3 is CASSLGLAVGELFF. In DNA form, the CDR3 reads TGTGCCAGCAGCTTAGGACTAGCGGTCGGGGAGCTGTTTTTT.

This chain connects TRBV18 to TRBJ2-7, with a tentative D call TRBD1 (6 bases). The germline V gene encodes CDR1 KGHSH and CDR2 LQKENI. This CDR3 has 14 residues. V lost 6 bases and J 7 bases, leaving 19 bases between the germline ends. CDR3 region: CASSARGGDLEQYF. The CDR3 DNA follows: TGTGCCAGCTCGGCCCGAGGGGGTGATCTGGAGCAGTACTTC.

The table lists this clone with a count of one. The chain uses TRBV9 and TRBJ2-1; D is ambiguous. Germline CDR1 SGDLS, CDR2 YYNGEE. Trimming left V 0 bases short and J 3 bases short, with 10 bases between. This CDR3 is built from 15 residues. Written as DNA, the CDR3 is TGTGCCAGCAGCGTAGCGACGTGGGGCTACAATGAGCAGTTCTTC. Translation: CASSVATWGYNEQFF.

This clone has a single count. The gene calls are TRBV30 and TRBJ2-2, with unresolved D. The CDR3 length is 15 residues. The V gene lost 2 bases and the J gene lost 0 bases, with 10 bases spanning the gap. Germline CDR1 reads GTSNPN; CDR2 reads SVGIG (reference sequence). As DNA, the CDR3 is TGTGCCTGGAGTCGAGACTTTGCGAACACCGGGGAGCTGTTTTTT. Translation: CAWSRDFANTGELFF.

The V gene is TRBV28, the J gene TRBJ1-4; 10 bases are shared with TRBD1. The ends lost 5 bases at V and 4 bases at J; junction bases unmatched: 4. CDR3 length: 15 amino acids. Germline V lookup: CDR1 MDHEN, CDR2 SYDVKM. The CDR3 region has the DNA TGTGCCAGCAGTACCGGGACAGGGGATAATGAAAAACTGTTTTTT. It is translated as CASSTGTGDNEKLFF.

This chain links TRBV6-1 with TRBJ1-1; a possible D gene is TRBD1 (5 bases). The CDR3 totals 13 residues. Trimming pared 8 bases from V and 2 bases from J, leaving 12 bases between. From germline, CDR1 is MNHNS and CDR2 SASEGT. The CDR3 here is CASASTGNTEAFF. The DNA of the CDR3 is TGTGCCAGCGCAAGTACAGGTAACACTGAAGCTTTCTTT.

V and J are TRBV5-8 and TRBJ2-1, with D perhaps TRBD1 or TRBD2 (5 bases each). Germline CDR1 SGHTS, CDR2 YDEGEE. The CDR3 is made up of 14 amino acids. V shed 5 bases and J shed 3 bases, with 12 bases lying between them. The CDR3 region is CASRGVRGYNEQFF. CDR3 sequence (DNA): TGTGCCAGCAGAGGGGTCCGGGGCTACAATGAGCAGTTCTTC.

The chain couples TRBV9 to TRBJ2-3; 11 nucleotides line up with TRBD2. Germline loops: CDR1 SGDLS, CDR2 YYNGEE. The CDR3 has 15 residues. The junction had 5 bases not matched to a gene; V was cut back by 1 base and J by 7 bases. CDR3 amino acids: CASSVLAGGSNTQYF. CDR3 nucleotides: TGTGCCAGCAGCGTACTAGCGGGGGGTAGTAATACGCAGTATTTT. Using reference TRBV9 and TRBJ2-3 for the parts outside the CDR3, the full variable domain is DSGVTQTPKHLITATGQRVTLRCSPRSGDLSVYWYQQSLDQGLQFLIQYYNGEERAKGNILERFSAQQFPDLHSELNLSSLELGDSALYFCASSVLAGGSNTQYFGPGTRLTVL.

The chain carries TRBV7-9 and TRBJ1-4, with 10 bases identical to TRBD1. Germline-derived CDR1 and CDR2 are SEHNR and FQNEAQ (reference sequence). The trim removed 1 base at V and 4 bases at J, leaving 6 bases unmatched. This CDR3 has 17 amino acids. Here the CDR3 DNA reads TGTGCCAGCAGCTTAGGGACAGGGGGAGTTTATAATGAAAAACTGTTTTTT. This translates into CASSLGTGGVYNEKLFF.

In nucleotides, the CDR3 is TGTGCCAGCAGCTTCTCAGTCAGGCTATCTAGCACAGATACGCAGTATTTT. It yields the protein CASSFSVRLSSTDTQYF. V usage is TRBV28 and J usage is TRBJ2-3; no reliable D call. The V gene lost 6 bases and the J gene lost 0 bases, with 19 bases spanning the gap. Germline V lookup: CDR1 MDHEN, CDR2 SYDVKM. The CDR3 loop spans 17 amino acids. The full variable domain, with the rest looked up from reference TRBV28 and TRBJ2-3, is DVKVTQSSRYLVKRTGEKVFLECVQDMDHENMFWYRQDPGLGLRLIYFSYDVKMKEKGDIPEGYSVSREKKERFSLILESASTNQTSMYLCASSFSVRLSSTDTQYFGPGTRLTVL.

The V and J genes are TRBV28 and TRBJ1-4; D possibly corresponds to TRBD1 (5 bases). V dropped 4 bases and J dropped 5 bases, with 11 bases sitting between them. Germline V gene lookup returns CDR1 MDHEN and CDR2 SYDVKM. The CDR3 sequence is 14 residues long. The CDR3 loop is CASSSPGYNEKLFF. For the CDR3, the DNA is TGTGCCAGCAGTTCCCCAGGGTACAATGAAAAACTGTTTTTT.

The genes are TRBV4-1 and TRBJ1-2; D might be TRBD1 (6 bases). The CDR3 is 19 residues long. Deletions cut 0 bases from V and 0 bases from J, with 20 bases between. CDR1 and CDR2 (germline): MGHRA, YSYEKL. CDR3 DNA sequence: TGCGCCAGCAGCCAAGATGTTGCGAGGGGGACCAGGTCTAACTATGGCTACACCTTC. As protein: CASSQDVARGTRSNYGYTF.